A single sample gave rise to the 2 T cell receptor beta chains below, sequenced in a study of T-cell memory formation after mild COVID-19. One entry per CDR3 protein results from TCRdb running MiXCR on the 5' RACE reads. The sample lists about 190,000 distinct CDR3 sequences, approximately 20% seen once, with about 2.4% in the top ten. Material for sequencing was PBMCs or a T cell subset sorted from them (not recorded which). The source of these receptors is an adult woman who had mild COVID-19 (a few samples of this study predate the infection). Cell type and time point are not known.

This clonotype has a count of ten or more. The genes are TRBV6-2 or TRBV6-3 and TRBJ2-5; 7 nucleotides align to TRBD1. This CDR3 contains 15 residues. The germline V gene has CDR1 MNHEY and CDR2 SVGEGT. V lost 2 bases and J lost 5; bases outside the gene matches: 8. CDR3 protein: CASSYTGTAAETQYF. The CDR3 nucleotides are TGTGCCAGCAGTTACACCGGGACAGCCGCGGAGACCCAGTACTTC.

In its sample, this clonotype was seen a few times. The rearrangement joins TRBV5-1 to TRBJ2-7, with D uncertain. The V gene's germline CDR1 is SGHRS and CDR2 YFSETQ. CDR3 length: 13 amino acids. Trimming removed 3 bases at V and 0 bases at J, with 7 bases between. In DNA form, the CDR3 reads TGCGCCAGCAGCTCGAGCGACTCCTACGAGCAGTACTTC. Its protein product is CASSSSDSYEQYF.